Reported below is one T cell receptor (beta chain). The data originate from a study of blood T cell repertoires in COVID-19. For the study at large: In each case, the material was cDNA or gDNA derived from T cells, B-cell-depleted T cells, or PBMCs.

Membership in each cohort depended on participant-reported clinical history. A PCR-confirmed or clinician-diagnosed COVID-19 case had contacted exposed participants within 2 weeks of entry. V was clipped by 7 bases and J by 5 bases, with 16 bases between them. Looked up from germline, CDR1 is SGHRS and CDR2 is YFSETQ. The CDR3 runs 13 residues. In the authors' methods: Reference gene primer amplification in the assay estimated nucleated cell counts. Repertoires were generated with immunoSEQ multiplex PCR, while TCRdb's copy carries only in-frame clones and drops some. V, J and clone size derive from that table, while D and trimming were established from the DNA sequence. The data hold approximately 300,000 clones, with approximately 91% observed a single time.

The receptor was derived from a woman in her twenties or thirties who had been exposed to COVID-19. The source material was PBMCs or T cells enriched from blood (not recorded which). The genes are TRBV5-1 and TRBJ2-7; D unclear. This CDR3 is CASGTSVIHEQYF. In DNA form, the CDR3 reads TGCGCCAGCGGCACCTCAGTAATCCACGAGCAGTACTTC.